The source of this T cell receptor beta chain is a study of human T cells and chemical hapten exposure. Across the study: Donors were sensitized with 2% DPC on the upper inner arm. Alopecia areata, totalis or universalis was found in mostly female patients.

The table lists this clonotype with a few counts. As for time point: patch test 2, 6 weeks after DPC sensitization. The treatment denotes: therapeutic diphenylcyclopropenone sensitization with weekly scalp DPC. Each patch test followed a blood draw. Whole blood, unfractionated, served as the material for total RNA extraction. CDR1 and CDR2 (germline): MGHRA, YSYEKL. This CDR3 contains 16 residues. V dropped 3 bases and J dropped 7; count of bases not matched to a gene: 7. TCRdb redid the calling of the RACE reads with MiXCR, one entry per CDR3 protein. This table has tens of thousands of distinct CDR3 sequences, around 9.3% appearing once.

The chain joins TRBV4-1 to TRBJ2-1; 12 bases fit TRBD1. The origin of this receptor is a woman aged 45-65 years with alopecia areata. Some clones in this sample may be carry-over from other donors' samples. The sequencing here drew on whole blood, taken in connection with sensitization to the hapten diphenylcyclopropenone (DPC). CDR3 protein: CASSHARDRGRNEQFF. The CDR3 coding sequence is TGCGCCAGCAGCCATGCCCGGGACAGGGGGCGGAATGAGCAGTTCTTC.